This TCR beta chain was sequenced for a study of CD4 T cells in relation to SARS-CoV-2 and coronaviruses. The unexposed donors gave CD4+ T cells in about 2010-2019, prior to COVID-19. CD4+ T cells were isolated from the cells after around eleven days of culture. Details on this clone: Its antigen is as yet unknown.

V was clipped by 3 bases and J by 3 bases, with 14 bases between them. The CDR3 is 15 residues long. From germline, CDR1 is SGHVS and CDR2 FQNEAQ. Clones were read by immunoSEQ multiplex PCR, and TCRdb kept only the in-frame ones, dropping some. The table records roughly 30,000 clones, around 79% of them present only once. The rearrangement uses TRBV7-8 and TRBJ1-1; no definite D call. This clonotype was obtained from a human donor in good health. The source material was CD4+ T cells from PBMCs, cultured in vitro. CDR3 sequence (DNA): TGTGCCAGCAGCTTTGCCCTGCAGACCTACACTGAAGCTTTCTTT. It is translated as CASSFALQTYTEAFF.